The source of this T cell receptor beta chain is a study of T cell responses to AZD1222 COVID-19 vaccine. Findings and limits, study-wide: Repertoires were obtained only post-peak T cell response. Seropositive status at baseline applied to only a handful of AZD1222 recipients. Clonal diversity was possibly underestimated, and white British individuals and females predominated among donors.

TCRdb keeps only in-frame clones here, not all; method: immunoSEQ multiplex PCR. The sample carries approximately 120,000 clones, about nine tenths recorded once. Details on this clone: Its antigen is as yet unknown.

V dropped 1 base and J dropped 8 bases, with 11 bases sitting between them. The length of the CDR3 is 14 residues. Germline V lookup: CDR1 SGHNT, CDR2 YENEEA. The TCR sequence derives from an adult in good health. This chain uses TRBV11-3 with TRBJ2-2; the D is unclear. The source material was peripheral blood, sampled on day 0 of AZD1222 vaccination. For the CDR3, the DNA is TGTGCCAGCAGCTTAGCTGCGGCTGGAGGGGAGCTGTTTTTT. Translated: CASSLAAAGGELFF.